A single TCR beta chain is shown here with its context. No antigen is known for it. Qualities for individual bases were not recorded, and no much larger clone is one base off. The immunoSEQ Assay, a bias-controlled multiplex PCR, was used to amplify TCRbeta CDR3 regions from genomic DNA. As for how the authors treated the data: Nucleated cell counts per sample were estimated from amplification of reference gene primers within the assay. To quantify the absolute abundance of each unique TCRbeta CDR3 rearrangement, sequence reads were collapsed and filtered. For each sample, productive Simpson clonality was calculated as the square root of Simpson's diversity index across productive rearrangements. TCRdb re-hosts the immuneACCESS table, in-frame sequences only. Its copies lack some clones; in the studies checked, an unresolved V gene accounts for under half of them, and the cause for the rest is not known. V, J and clone size were drawn from that table, and D and trimming were deduced from the DNA. In all, the sample holds around 280,000 clones, and roughly 87% of those were seen once. The ten largest clones take up roughly 6.2% of the sample.

This record comes from a study of blood T cell repertoires in COVID-19 (dated by TCRdb to 2020 to 2021). For the study in its entirety: The collaborator samples originated in the United States, Italy and Spain and spanned the acute and convalescent phases of COVID-19. The material from the prospective study consisted of cDNA or gDNA derived from T cells, B-cell-depleted T cells, or PBMCs. The dataset comprised deeply sampled blood TCRbeta repertoires from subjects exposed to, actively infected with, or recovered from COVID-19. The repertoires were released in a freely available public database meant as a resource for research on the immune response to SARS-CoV-2. The samples were drawn from two sources: the first 160 participants of the ongoing ImmuneRACE study, and over 1,000 subjects contributed by 6 global collaborators. A de-identified subject ID, COVID-19 status, age in years and sex were almost always included in the sample metadata. HLA class I and class II types, where available, came from metadata supplied by the sample provider rather than from assay-based typing. The full study reports these points: Clinical and demographic metadata were provided uncurated, with the amount varying by source and participant.

Participants in the prospective study were enrolled through a virtual design, were aged roughly 18 to 95 years, and lived in about two dozen United States geographic areas. To assign participants to cohorts, the prospective study relied on clinical history that participants themselves reported in a screening survey and a study questionnaire. Recovered participants in ImmuneRACE Cohort 3 were defined as having two consecutive negative NP/OP PCR tests, clearance from a healthcare professional, or resolution of symptoms. In the prospective study, mobile phlebotomists collected whole blood, serum and a nasopharyngeal or oropharyngeal swab from each participant. Prospective study participants could optionally give additional blood draws and questionnaires over an approximately 2-month period. Blood samples from the prospective study were shipped frozen or at room temperature prior to DNA extraction.

The germline V gene sets CDR1 to MNHEY and CDR2 to SVGAGI. Clipping removes 4 bases from V and 3 bases from J, with 6 as the unmatched junction base count. Its CDR3 holds 15 amino acids, cysteine through phenylalanine. Only the CDR3 region is kept as DNA, spanning 45 bases read in frame from base 1. The receptor comes from a woman in her 40s who had recovered from COVID-19. Sequenced: PBMCs or T cells enriched from blood (not recorded which). This sequence uses TRBV6-5 and TRBJ2-5; TRBD2 aligns with 9 central bases. Here the CDR3 is given as CASSWREGREETQYF. Here is the DNA: TGTGCCAGCAGTTGGCGGGAGGGCCGAGAAGAGACCCAGTACTTC.